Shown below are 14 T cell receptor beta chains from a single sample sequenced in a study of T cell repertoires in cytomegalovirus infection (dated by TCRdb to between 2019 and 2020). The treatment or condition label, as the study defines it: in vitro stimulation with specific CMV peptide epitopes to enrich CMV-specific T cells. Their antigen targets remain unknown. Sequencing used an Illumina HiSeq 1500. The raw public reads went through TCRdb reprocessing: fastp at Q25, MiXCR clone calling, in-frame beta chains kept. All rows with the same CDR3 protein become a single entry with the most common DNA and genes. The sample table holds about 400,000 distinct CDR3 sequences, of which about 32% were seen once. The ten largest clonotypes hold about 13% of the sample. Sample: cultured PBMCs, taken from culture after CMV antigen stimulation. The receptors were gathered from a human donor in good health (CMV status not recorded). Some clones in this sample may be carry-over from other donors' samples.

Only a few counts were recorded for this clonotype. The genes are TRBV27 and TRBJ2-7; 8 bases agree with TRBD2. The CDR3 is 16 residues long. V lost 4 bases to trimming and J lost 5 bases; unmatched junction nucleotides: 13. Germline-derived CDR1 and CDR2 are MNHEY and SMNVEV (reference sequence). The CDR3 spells CASSYGVDSGTDEQYF. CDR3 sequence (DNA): TGTGCCAGCAGTTACGGGGTGGATAGCGGGACTGACGAGCAGTACTTC.

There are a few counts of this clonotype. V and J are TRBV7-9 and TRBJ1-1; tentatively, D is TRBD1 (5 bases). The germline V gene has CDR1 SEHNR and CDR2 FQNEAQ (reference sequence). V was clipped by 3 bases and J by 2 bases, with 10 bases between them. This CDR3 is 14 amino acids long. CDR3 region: CASSLRQTNTEAFF. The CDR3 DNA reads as TGTGCCAGCAGCTTGAGACAGACTAACACTGAAGCTTTCTTT. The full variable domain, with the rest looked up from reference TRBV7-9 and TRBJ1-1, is DTGVSQNPRHKITKRGQNVTFRCDPISEHNRLYWYRQTLGQGPEFLTYFQNEAQLEKSRLLSDRFSAERPKGSFSTLEIQRTEQGDSAMYLCASSLRQTNTEAFFGQGTRLTVV.

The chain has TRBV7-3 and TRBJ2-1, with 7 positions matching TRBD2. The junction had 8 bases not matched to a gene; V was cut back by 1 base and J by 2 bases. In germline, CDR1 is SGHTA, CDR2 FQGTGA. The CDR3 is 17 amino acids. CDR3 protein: CASSLNGGSAAYNEQFF. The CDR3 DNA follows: TGTGCCAGCAGCTTAAACGGCGGGAGTGCTGCCTACAATGAGCAGTTCTTC.

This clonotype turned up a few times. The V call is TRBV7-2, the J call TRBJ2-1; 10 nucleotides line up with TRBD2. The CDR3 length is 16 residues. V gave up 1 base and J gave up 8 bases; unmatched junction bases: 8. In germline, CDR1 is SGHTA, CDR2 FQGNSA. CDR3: CASSLGGGLASHEQFF. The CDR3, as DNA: TGTGCCAGCAGCTTAGGGGGGGGACTAGCGTCCCATGAGCAGTTCTTC.

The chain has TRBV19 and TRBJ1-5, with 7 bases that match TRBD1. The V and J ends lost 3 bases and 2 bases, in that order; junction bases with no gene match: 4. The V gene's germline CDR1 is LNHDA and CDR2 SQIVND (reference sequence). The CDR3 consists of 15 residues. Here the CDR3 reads CASSMTGSGNQPQHF. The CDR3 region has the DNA TGTGCCAGTAGTATGACAGGGTCGGGCAATCAGCCCCAGCATTTT.

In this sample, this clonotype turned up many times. CDR3 nucleotides: TGTGCCAGCAGCCCTGGACTAGTTCAAGAGACCCAGTACTTC. It codes for CASSPGLVQETQYF. V gene TRBV7-2 combines with J gene TRBJ2-5, with 7 bases identical to TRBD2. The CDR3 covers 14 residues. After removal of 5 bases from V and 2 bases from J, the junction contained 5 bases not matched to a gene. The germline V gene has CDR1 SGHTA and CDR2 FQGNSA.

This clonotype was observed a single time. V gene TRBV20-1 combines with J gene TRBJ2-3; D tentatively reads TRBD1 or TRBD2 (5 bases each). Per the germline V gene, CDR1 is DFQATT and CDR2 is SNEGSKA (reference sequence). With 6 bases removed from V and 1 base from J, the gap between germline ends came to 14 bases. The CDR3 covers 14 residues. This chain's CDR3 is CSALGPTRTDTQYF. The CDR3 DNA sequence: TGCAGTGCCTTGGGACCTACCCGCACAGATACGCAGTATTTT.

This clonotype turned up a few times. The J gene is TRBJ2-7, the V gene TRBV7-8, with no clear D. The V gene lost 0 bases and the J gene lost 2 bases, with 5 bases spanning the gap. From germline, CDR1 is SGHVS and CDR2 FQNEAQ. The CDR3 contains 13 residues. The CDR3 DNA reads TGTGCCAGCAGCTTAGCTGGTACCTACGAGCAGTACGTC. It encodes CASSLAGTYEQYV.

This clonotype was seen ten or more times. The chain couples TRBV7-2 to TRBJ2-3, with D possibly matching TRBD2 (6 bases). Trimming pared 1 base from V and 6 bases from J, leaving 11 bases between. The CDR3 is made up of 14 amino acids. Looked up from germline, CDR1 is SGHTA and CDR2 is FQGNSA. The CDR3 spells CASSLGDSWDTQYF. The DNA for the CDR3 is TGTGCCAGCAGCTTAGGGGACTCATGGGATACGCAGTATTTT.

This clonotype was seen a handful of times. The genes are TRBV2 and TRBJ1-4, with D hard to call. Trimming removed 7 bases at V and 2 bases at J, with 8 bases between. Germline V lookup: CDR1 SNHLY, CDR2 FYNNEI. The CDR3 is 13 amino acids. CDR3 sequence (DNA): TGTGCCAGCATGCCAGTCACTAATGAAAAACTGTTTTTT. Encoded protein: CASMPVTNEKLFF.

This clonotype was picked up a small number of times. In DNA form, the CDR3 reads TGTGCCAGCAGTCCACTGATGGTACAGGGTCGCGCTGAAGCTTTCTTT. Its protein is CASSPLMVQGRAEAFF. This chain joins TRBV12-3 or TRBV12-4 and TRBJ1-1; TRBD1 is a possible D gene (6 bases). V lost 5 bases and J lost 6, with 22 bases in between. The CDR3 is made up of 16 amino acids.

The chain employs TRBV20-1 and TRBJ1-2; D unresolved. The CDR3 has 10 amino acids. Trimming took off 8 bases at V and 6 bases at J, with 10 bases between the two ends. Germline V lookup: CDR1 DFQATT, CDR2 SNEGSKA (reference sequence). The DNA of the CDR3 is TGCAGTCTTTGGGCGGATGGCTACACCTTC. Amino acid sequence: CSLWADGYTF.

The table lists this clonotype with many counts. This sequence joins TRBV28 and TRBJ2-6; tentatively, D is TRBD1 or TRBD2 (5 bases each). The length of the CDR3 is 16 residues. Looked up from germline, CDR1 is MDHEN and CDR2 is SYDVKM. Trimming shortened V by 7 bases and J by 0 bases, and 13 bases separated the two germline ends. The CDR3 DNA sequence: TGTGCCAGCACCGAAGGGGACCGCTCTGGGGCCAACGTCCTGACTTTC. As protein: CASTEGDRSGANVLTF.

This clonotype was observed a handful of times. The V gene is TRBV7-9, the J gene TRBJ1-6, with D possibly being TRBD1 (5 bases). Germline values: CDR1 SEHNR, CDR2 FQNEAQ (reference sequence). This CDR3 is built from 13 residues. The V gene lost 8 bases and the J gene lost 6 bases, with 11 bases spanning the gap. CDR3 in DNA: TGTGCCAGCGTCCGGGGGGTTAATTCACCCCTCCACTTT. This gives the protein CASVRGVNSPLHF.